What follows are 23 T cell receptor beta chains derived from one specimen sequenced in a study of breast tumors, draining lymph nodes, adjacent tissues. TCRdb used MiXCR to reprocess the multiplex PCR reads, holding one entry per CDR3 protein. The repertoire consists of about 170,000 distinct CDR3 sequences, with approximately 33% occurring once and the leading ten covering 3% to 4.5%. Breast cancer patients provided tissue from their axillary draining lymph nodes. Sample: axillary lymph node tissue. The receptors were sampled from a female donor with breast cancer. Some clones in this sample may be carry-over from other donors' samples.

With respect to this clonotype: This clone may be a read error of a much larger clone one base away. The genes are TRBV6-1 and TRBJ2-7, with 8 bases lining up with TRBD1. The CDR3 sequence is 14 residues long. Germline V CDR1 and CDR2: MNHNS, SASEGT. V was pared by 5 bases and J by 4 bases, with 7 bases of the junction left unmatched. The CDR3 spells CASSQLGQVYEQYF. CDR3 nucleotide sequence: TGTGCCAGCAGTCAACTGGGACAGGTATACGAGCAGTACTTC.

V gene TRBV19 combines with J gene TRBJ2-3; 11 bases line up with TRBD2. The V segment lost 7 bases and the J segment 4 bases; nucleotides outside the gene matches: 7. The CDR3 is made up of 15 amino acids. The germline V gene encodes CDR1 LNHDA and CDR2 SQIVND (reference sequence). The CDR3 sequence is CASTGGSGRADTQYF. The DNA of the CDR3 is TGTGCCAGTACCGGGGGTAGCGGGAGGGCAGATACGCAGTATTTT.

This clonotype occurred many times. The rearrangement uses TRBV4-1 and TRBJ1-4; the match to TRBD1 covers 8 bases. The CDR3 runs to 16 residues. V lost 4 bases to trimming and J lost 3 bases; unmatched junction nucleotides: 7. From germline, CDR1 is MGHRA and CDR2 YSYEKL. The CDR3 region is CASSLPRTGPNEKLFF. DNA of the CDR3: TGCGCCAGCAGCCTCCCCCGGACAGGGCCTAATGAAAAACTGTTTTTT.

V and J are TRBV25-1 and TRBJ1-6; a weak D match, TRBD1 (5 bases). V shed 7 bases and J shed 9 bases, with 13 bases lying between them. The CDR3 spans 13 residues. CDR1 and CDR2 (germline): MGHDK, SYGVNS. This CDR3 reads CASKGGDRSPLHF. CDR3 bases: TGTGCCAGCAAAGGAGGGGATCGTTCACCCCTCCACTTT.

At least ten counts were recorded for this clonotype. CDR3: CASSLAGGVYEQYF. The CDR3, as DNA: TGTGCCAGCAGCCTCGCAGGGGGGGTCTACGAGCAGTACTTC. The chain links TRBV3-1 to TRBJ2-7; D is perhaps TRBD1 or TRBD2 (7 bases each). Germline V gene lookup returns CDR1 LGHDT and CDR2 YNNKEL (reference sequence). V lost 4 bases to trimming and J lost 3 bases, with 13 bases between them. The CDR3 runs to 14 residues.

Remarks on this clonotype: Germline and junction disagree at one end, which may indicate a read error. The chain joins TRBV6-5 to TRBJ2-1; 8 nucleotides match TRBD1. The CDR3 extends over 15 amino acids. Germline-derived CDR1 and CDR2 are MNHEY and SVGAGI. The CDR3 loop is CASSYGRGLNNERFF. The DNA for the CDR3 is TGTGCCAGCAGTTACGGCAGGGGGCTCAACAATGAGCGGTTCTTC.

This clonotype was detected ten times or more. CDR3 nucleotides: TGTGCCACCAGAGGACAGGGGTCCTATGGCTACACCTTC. As protein: CATRGQGSYGYTF. V and J are TRBV24-1 and TRBJ1-2, with 9 bases lining up with TRBD1. The CDR3 totals 13 residues. With V trimmed by 7 bases and J by 4 bases, 3 bases remained unmatched. In germline, CDR1 is KGHDR, CDR2 SFDVKD.

This clonotype was observed at least ten times. The chain is built from TRBV5-6 and TRBJ2-7; 13 bases are a match to TRBD2. Germline CDR1 SGHDT, CDR2 YYEEEE. The CDR3 contains 15 residues. The junction had 8 bases not matched to a gene; V was cut back by 4 bases and J by 7 bases. The CDR3 region has the DNA TGTGCCAGCAGCGCGGGGGGACTAGCGGGGTTTGAGCAGTACTTC. This translates into CASSAGGLAGFEQYF.

The rearrangement uses TRBV28 and TRBJ2-3; 7 nucleotides align to TRBD2. This CDR3 is 15 amino acids long. The V segment lost 1 base and the J segment 5 bases; nucleotides outside the gene matches: 6. Germline V gene lookup returns CDR1 MDHEN and CDR2 SYDVKM. Here the CDR3 reads CASSLSWASGDTQYF. The CDR3 DNA reads as TGTGCCAGCAGTTTATCGTGGGCTAGCGGAGATACGCAGTATTTT. The entire variable domain, with the rest obtained from reference TRBV28 and TRBJ2-3, is as follows: DVKVTQSSRYLVKRTGEKVFLECVQDMDHENMFWYRQDPGLGLRLIYFSYDVKMKEKGDIPEGYSVSREKKERFSLILESASTNQTSMYLCASSLSWASGDTQYFGPGTRLTVL.

This clonotype was picked up many times. The chain carries TRBV27 and TRBJ1-6, with 8 bases aligning to TRBD1. Germline lookup yields CDR1 MNHEY and CDR2 SMNVEV (reference sequence). V lost 6 bases, J lost 10 bases, and 5 bases stayed unmatched. This CDR3 spans 13 amino acids. The CDR3, as DNA: TGTGCCAGCAGGAGGACAGGGCAGTCACCCCTCCACTTT. This translates into CASRRTGQSPLHF.

In the case of this clonotype: This may arise from a read error, as a much more abundant clone is one base away. The chain joins TRBV6-2 or TRBV6-3 to TRBJ2-2; 11 nucleotides match TRBD2. The CDR3 contains 18 residues. The germline V gene encodes CDR1 MNHEY and CDR2 SVGEGT. This CDR3 is CASGSGLAEPANAGELFF. The CDR3 region has the DNA TGTGCCAGCGGGTCGGGACTAGCGGAGCCCGCGAACGCCGGGGAGCTGTTTTTT.

This clonotype occurred many times. This chain joins TRBV25-1 and TRBJ2-1, with 11 bases fitting TRBD1. Germline CDR1 MGHDK, CDR2 SYGVNS. This CDR3 is 20 amino acids long. V shed 4 bases and J 5 bases; nucleotides not matched to a gene: 19. For the CDR3, the DNA is TGTGCCAGCAGTGGCTCAACCGGGACAGGGGGTTGGTTTCTCGACAATGAGCAGTTCTTC. Protein: CASSGSTGTGGWFLDNEQFF.

This clonotype showed up just a few times. The V gene is TRBV12-3 or TRBV12-4, the J gene TRBJ2-1, with D tentatively TRBD2 (5 bases). This CDR3 spans 17 amino acids. V was shortened by 3 bases and J by 5 bases, with 20 bases between the two germline ends. The CDR3 spells CASSFAGWAGVDNEQFF. CDR3 in DNA: TGTGCCAGCAGTTTCGCGGGTTGGGCTGGGGTTGACAATGAGCAGTTCTTC.

This clonotype was observed at least ten times. J is TRBJ2-2 and V is TRBV5-1; 7 bases line up with TRBD1. Germline V gene sequence: CDR1 SGHRS, CDR2 YFSETQ. The CDR3 consists of 15 residues. Trimming cost V 4 bases and J 0 bases; bases outside gene matches: 3. CDR3 residues: CASSLGTANTGELFF. DNA for the CDR3: TGCGCCAGCAGCCTCGGGACAGCGAACACCGGGGAGCTGTTTTTT.

This clonotype was observed at least ten times. It may be a read error: a sequence one base away is much more abundant. This sequence joins TRBV6-4 and TRBJ2-3; maybe TRBD1 (6 bases). The CDR3 length is 13 residues. CDR1 and CDR2 from the germline V gene are MRHNA and SNTAGT. V lost 6 bases and J lost 2, with 9 bases in between. This CDR3 reads CASSRQATDTQYF. The CDR3 nucleotides are TGTGCCAGCAGCCGACAGGCCACAGATACGCAGTATTTT.

The table lists this clonotype with many counts. This rearrangement joins TRBV7-9 to TRBJ1-4; 10 nucleotides agree with TRBD1. V dropped 5 bases and J dropped 0; count of bases not matched to a gene: 6. The CDR3 runs to 17 residues. Germline-derived CDR1 and CDR2 are SEHNR and FQNEAQ (reference sequence). CDR3 in amino acids: CASSPRDRGATNEKLFF. CDR3 nucleotides: TGTGCCAGCAGCCCCCGGGACAGGGGTGCAACTAATGAAAAACTGTTTTTT.

The rearrangement links TRBV7-9 to TRBJ1-1; D unresolved. Germline CDR1 and CDR2: SEHNR and FQNEAQ (reference sequence). The CDR3 runs to 14 residues. The V and J ends lost 3 bases and 0 bases respectively, with 8 bases between them. The CDR3 loop is CASSFIPMNTEAFF. DNA of the CDR3: TGTGCCAGCAGCTTCATTCCCATGAACACTGAAGCTTTCTTT.

Concerning this clonotype itself: Compared with germline, one end of the junction differs, possibly owing to a read error. The V and J genes are TRBV27 and TRBJ1-4; TRBD1 agrees at 7 bases. The germline CDR1 and CDR2 sequences are MNHEY and SMNVEV (reference sequence). This CDR3 is built from 14 residues. Here the CDR3 DNA reads TGTGCCAGCAGTCTCACAACAGGGGAAGAAAAACTGTTCTTT. Protein: CASSLTTGEEKLFF.

In its sample, this clonotype was seen many times. The rearrangement joins TRBV6-4 to TRBJ2-2; TRBD2 aligns across 12 bases. CDR3 size: 16 residues. Trimming at V came to 6 bases and at J to 7 bases, leaving 9 bases not matched to a gene. Germline V gives CDR1 MRHNA, CDR2 SNTAGT. For the CDR3, the DNA is TGTGCCAGCAGGAGACTAGCGGGAGAAGGTGACGGGGAGCTGTTTTTT. Protein: CASRRLAGEGDGELFF.

This clonotype was seen many times. The chain links TRBV13 to TRBJ2-6; a weak D match, TRBD1 (5 bases). The CDR3 has 16 amino acids. With 7 bases removed from V and 2 bases from J, the gap between germline ends came to 15 bases. Germline assignment: CDR1 PRHDT and CDR2 FYEKMQ (reference sequence). CDR3 DNA: TGTGCCAGCACCGTTGAGGCAGGGACTGGGGCCAACGTCCTGACTTTC. It is translated as CASTVEAGTGANVLTF.

This clonotype was counted many times. The rearrangement uses TRBV20-1 and TRBJ2-7, with D perhaps TRBD1 (5 bases). Germline V gene sequence: CDR1 DFQATT, CDR2 SNEGSKA (reference sequence). The CDR3 runs 14 residues. Trimming took off 3 bases at V and 1 base at J, with 13 bases between the two ends. CDR3: CSASDPRASYEQYF. In nucleotides, the CDR3 is TGCAGTGCTAGCGATCCCAGGGCGTCCTACGAGCAGTACTTC.

This clonotype was counted a few times. The rearrangement uses TRBV3-2 and TRBJ2-1; TRBD2 was called by the table and not checked on the DNA. TRBV3-2 is listed as a pseudogene. This CDR3 contains 16 residues. CDR3 in amino acids: CASSQKEGRDYNEQFF. The CDR3 bases are TGTGCCAGCAGCCAAAAAGAGGGCAGGGACTACAATGAGCAGTTCTTC.

This clonotype has a count of ten or more. A read error may produce the germline difference seen at one junction end. This chain uses TRBV7-8 with TRBJ2-7; D not resolved. Germline V gene data show CDR1 as SGHVS and CDR2 as FQNEAQ. This CDR3 is built from 8 residues. This CDR3 is CASSPRDF. The CDR3 DNA follows: TGTGCCAGCAGTCCACGAGACTTC. Variable domain in full (rest from reference TRBV7-8 and TRBJ2-7): GAGVSQSPRYKVAKRGQDVALRCDPISGHVSLFWYQQALGQGPEFLTYFQNEAQLDKSGLPSDRFFAERPEGSVSTLKIQRTQQEDSAVYLCASSPRDFGPGTRLTVT.